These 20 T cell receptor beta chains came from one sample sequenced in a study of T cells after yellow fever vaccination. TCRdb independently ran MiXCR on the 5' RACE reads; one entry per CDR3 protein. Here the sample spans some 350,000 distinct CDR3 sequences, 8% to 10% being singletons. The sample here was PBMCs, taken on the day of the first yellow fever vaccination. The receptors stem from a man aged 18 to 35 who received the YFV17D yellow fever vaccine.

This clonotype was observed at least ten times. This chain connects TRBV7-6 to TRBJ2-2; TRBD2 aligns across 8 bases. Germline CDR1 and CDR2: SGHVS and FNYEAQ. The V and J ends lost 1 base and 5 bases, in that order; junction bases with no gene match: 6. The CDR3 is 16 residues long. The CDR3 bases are TGTGCCAGCAGCTTAGAGGCGGGGGGATCGACCGGGGAGCTGTTTTTT. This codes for CASSLEAGGSTGELFF.

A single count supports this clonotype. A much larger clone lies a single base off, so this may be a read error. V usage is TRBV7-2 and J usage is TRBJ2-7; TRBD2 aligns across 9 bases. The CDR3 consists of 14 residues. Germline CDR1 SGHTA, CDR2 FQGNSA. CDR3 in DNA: TGTGCCAGCAGCCTTAGCGGGGGTTCCTACGAGCAGTGCGTC. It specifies CASSLSGGSYEQCV.

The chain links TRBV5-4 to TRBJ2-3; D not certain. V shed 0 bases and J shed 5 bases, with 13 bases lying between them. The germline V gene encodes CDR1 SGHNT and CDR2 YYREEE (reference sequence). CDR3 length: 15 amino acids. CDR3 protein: CASSLVDLGGDTQYF. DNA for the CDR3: TGTGCCAGCAGCTTGGTCGACCTAGGTGGAGATACGCAGTATTTT.

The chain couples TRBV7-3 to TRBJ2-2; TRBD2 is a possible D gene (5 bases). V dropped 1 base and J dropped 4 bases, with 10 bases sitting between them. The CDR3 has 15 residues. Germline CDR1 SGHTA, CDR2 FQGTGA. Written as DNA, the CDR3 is TGTGCCAGCAGCTTAAAAGCGGATCCCACCGGGGAGCTGTTTTTT. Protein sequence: CASSLKADPTGELFF.

The CDR3 protein is CATSPRQETQYF. The DNA of the CDR3 is TGTGCCACCAGCCCCCGCCAAGAGACCCAGTACTTC. The V call is TRBV15, the J call TRBJ2-5, with D uncertain. The V end lost 5 bases, the J end lost 1 base, and 5 bases lay between the germline ends. The CDR3 is made up of 12 amino acids. CDR1 and CDR2 (germline): LNHNV, YYDKDF (reference sequence). The full variable domain, in which reference TRBV15 and TRBJ2-5 provide the parts outside the CDR3, is DAMVIQNPRYQVTQFGKPVTLSCSQTLNHNVMYWYQQKSSQAPKLLFHYYDKDFNNEADTPDNFQSRRPNTSFCFLDIRSPGLGDTAMYLCATSPRQETQYFGPGTRLLVL.

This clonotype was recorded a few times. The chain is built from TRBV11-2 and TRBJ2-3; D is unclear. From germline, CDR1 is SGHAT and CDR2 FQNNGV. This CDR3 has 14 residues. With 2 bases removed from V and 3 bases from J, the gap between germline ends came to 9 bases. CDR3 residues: CASSLMHPTDTQYF. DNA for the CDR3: TGTGCCAGCAGCTTAATGCACCCTACAGATACGCAGTATTTT. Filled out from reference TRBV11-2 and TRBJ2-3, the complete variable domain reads EAGVAQSPRYKIIEKRQSVAFWCNPISGHATLYWYQQILGQGPKLLIQFQNNGVVDDSQLPKDRFSAERLKGVDSTLKIQPAKLEDSAVYLCASSLMHPTDTQYFGPGTRLTVL.

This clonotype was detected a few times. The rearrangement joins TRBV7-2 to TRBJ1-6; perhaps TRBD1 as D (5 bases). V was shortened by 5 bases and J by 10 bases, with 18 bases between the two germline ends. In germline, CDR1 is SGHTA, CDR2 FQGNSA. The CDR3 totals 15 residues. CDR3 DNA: TGTGCCAGCAGCCTGGGGTCCCGGCAGGGATCACCCCTCCACTTT. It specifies CASSLGSRQGSPLHF. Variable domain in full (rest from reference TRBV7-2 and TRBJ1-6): GAGVSQSPSNKVTEKGKDVELRCDPISGHTALYWYRQSLGQGLEFLIYFQGNSAPDKSGLPSDRFSAERTGGSVSTLTIQRTQQEDSAVYLCASSLGSRQGSPLHFGNGTRLTVT.

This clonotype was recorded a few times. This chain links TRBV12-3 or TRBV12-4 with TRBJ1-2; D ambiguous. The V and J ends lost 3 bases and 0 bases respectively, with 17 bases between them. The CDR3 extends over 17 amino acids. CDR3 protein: CASSFSGSVRANYGYTF. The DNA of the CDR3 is TGTGCCAGCAGTTTCAGTGGGTCAGTCAGAGCTAACTATGGCTACACCTTC.

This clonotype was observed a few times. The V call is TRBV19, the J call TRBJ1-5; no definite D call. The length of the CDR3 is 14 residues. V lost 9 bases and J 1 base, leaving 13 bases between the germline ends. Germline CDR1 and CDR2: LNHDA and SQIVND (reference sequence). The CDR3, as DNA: TGTGCCAGCACGGTTCGAAGAAGCAATCAGCCCCAGCATTTT. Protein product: CASTVRRSNQPQHF. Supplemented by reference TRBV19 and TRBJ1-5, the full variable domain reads DGGITQSPKYLFRKEGQNVTLSCEQNLNHDAMYWYRQDPGQGLRLIYYSQIVNDFQKGDIAEGYSVSREKKESFPLTVTSAQKNPTAFYLCASTVRRSNQPQHFGDGTRLSIL.

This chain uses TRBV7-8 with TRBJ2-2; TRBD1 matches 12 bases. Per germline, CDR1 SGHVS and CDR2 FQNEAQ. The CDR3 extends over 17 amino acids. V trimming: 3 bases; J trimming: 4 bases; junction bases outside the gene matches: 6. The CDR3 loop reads CASSLNTGQGATGELFF. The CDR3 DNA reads TGTGCCAGCAGCTTGAATACGGGACAGGGGGCCACCGGGGAGCTGTTTTTT.

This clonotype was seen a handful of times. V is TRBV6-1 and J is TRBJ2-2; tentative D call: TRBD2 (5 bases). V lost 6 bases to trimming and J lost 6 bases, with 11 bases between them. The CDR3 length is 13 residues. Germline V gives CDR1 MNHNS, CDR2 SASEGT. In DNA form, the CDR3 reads TGTGCCAGCAGCGAGAGGGTGTCCGGGGAGCTGTTTTTT. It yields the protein CASSERVSGELFF.

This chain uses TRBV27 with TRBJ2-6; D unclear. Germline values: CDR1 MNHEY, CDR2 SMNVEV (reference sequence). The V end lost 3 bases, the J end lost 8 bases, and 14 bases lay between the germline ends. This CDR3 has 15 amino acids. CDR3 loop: CASSFWVGRPNVLTF. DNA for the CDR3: TGTGCCAGCAGTTTCTGGGTAGGGCGCCCCAACGTCCTGACTTTC.

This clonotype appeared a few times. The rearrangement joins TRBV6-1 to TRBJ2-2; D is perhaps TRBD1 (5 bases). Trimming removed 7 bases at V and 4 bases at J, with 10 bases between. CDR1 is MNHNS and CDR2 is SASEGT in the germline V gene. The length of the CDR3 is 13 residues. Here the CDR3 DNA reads TGTGCCAGCACTAGGGGTTCCACCGGGGAGCTGTTTTTT. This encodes CASTRGSTGELFF.

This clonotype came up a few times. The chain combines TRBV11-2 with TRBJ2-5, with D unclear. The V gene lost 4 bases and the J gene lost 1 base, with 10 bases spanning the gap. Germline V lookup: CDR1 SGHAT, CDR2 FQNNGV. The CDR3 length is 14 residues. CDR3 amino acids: CASSSLLFQETQYF. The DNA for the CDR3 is TGTGCCAGCAGCTCCCTCTTGTTCCAAGAGACCCAGTACTTC.

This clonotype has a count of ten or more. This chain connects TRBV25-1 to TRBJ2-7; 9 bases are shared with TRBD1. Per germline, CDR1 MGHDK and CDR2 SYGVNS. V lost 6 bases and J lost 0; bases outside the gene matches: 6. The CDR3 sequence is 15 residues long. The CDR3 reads CASSPGQGSSYEQYF. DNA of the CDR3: TGTGCCAGCAGCCCGGGACAGGGAAGCTCCTACGAGCAGTACTTC.

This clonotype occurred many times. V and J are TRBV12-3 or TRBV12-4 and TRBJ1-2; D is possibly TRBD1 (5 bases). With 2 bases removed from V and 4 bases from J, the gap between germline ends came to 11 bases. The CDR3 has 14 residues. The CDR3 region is CASSLQLQGYGYTF. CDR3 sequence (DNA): TGTGCCAGCAGTTTACAGCTTCAGGGCTATGGCTACACCTTC.

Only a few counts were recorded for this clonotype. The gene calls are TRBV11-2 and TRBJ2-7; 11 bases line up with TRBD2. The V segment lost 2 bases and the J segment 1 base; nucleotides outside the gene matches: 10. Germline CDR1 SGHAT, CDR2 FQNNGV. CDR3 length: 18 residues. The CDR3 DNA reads TGTGCCAGCAGCTTACTCGGCGATCGACTAGCGGGGTCCTACGAGCAGTACGTC. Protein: CASSLLGDRLAGSYEQYV.

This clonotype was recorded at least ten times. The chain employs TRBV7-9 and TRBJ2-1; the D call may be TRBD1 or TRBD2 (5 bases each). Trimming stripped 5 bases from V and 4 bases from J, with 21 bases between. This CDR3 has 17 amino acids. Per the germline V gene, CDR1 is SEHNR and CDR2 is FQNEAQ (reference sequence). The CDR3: CASSPSFLGAKYNEQFF. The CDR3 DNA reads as TGTGCCAGCAGCCCATCCTTTCTCGGGGCGAAATACAATGAGCAGTTCTTC.

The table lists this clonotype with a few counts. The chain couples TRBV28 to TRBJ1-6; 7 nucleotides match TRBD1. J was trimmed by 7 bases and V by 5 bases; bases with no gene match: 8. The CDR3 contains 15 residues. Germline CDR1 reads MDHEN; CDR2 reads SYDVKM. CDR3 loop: CASSPQDRLNSPLHF. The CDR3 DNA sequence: TGTGCCAGCAGTCCCCAGGACAGGCTAAATTCACCCCTCCACTTT.

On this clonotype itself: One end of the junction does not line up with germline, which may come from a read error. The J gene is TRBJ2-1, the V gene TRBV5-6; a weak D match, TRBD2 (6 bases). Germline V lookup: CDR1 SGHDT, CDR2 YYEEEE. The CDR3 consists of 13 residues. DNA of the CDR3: TGTGCCAGCAGCTTGCAAGACCGGGACTCAACTCTCTTC. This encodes CASSLQDRDSTLF.